This record covers a single TCR beta chain. Its antigen is not known. The sample contains more than one DNA sequence encoding this CDR3. CDR1 is MNHEY and CDR2 is SMNVEV in the germline V gene (reference sequence). This CDR3 has 12 residues. Trimming stripped 3 bases from V and 8 bases from J, with 8 bases between. The sample originates from a study of shared clonotypes between healthy human individuals. Overall study context: Three plates each covered CD4 naive and memory; CD8 naive two, CD8 memory one. Study observations and caveats: Sharing across four donors was seen in approximately 5.2% of naive CD4 clonotypes.

It was 150 to 250 ng DNA, approximately 30,000 T cell genomes, that sorted-subset replicate PCRs used. The method was immunoSEQ multiplex PCR; TCRdb's version includes in-frame clones alone and lacks a portion of them. The repertoire holds about 580,000 clones, with 98% as singletons. It was CD45RO-negative cells, positively selected for CCR7, that made up naive CD8 cells, with terminally differentiated effector memory CD45RA+ cells excluded. This receptor was identified in a man aged 25 to 45 in good health. The genes are TRBV27 and TRBJ2-1; D is possibly TRBD1 (6 bases). Sequenced sample: naive CD8+ T cells sorted from blood. CDR3 in DNA: TGTGCCAGCAGTTTTGGGGGCGATGAGCAGTTCTTC. Amino acids: CASSFGGDEQFF.